Each of the 26 T cell receptor beta chains below was sequenced from the same sample in a study of shared clonotypes between healthy human individuals. Assay: immunoSEQ multiplex PCR; the TCRdb copy retains only in-frame clones and omits some. The table lists approximately 1.5 million clones, approximately 98.5% of them singletons. Material for sequencing was naive CD4+ T cells sorted from blood. Subset reported: CD45RA+ positively selected. The receptors were gathered from a man younger than 45 in good health.

This sequence joins TRBV9 and TRBJ2-4, with D perhaps matching TRBD1 (5 bases). The CDR3 consists of 14 residues. The V end lost 3 bases, the J end lost 2 bases, and 9 bases lay between the germline ends. CDR1 and CDR2 from the germline V gene are SGDLS and YYNGEE. The CDR3 DNA follows: TGTGCCAGCAGCGCCACAGGCTCCAAAAACATTCAGTACTTC. Protein sequence: CASSATGSKNIQYF. Full variable domain (missing parts from reference TRBV9 and TRBJ2-4): DSGVTQTPKHLITATGQRVTLRCSPRSGDLSVYWYQQSLDQGLQFLIQYYNGEERAKGNILERFSAQQFPDLHSELNLSSLELGDSALYFCASSATGSKNIQYFGAGTRLSVL.

The chain recombines TRBV27 with TRBJ2-6; D is unclear. V lost 6 bases and J lost 0, with 9 bases in between. The CDR3 has 15 amino acids. Looked up from germline, CDR1 is MNHEY and CDR2 is SMNVEV (reference sequence). The CDR3 spells CASSYGRSGANVLTF. The CDR3 DNA follows: TGTGCCAGCAGCTACGGCCGCTCTGGGGCCAACGTCCTGACTTTC.

The chain combines TRBV29-1 with TRBJ2-3, with D unresolved. Per germline, CDR1 SQVTM and CDR2 ANQGSEA. The CDR3 extends over 12 amino acids. The ends were cut back, 8 bases at V and 1 base at J, with 10 bases in the middle. The CDR3 sequence is CSISDGTDTQYF. The CDR3 DNA reads as TGCAGCATCTCGGACGGCACAGATACGCAGTATTTT.

This clone was picked up one time. This chain links TRBV5-1 with TRBJ2-7, with 8 bases lining up with TRBD2. The CDR3 covers 15 residues. Germline loops: CDR1 SGHRS, CDR2 YFSETQ. With V trimmed by 0 bases and J by 0 bases, 2 bases remained unmatched. In nucleotides, the CDR3 is TGCGCCAGCAGCTTGGGTCGGGGGGGCTCCTACGAGCAGTACTTC. Translation: CASSLGRGGSYEQYF.

This clone was seen only once. V usage is TRBV6-6 and J usage is TRBJ1-4; 8 positions agree with TRBD1. The length of the CDR3 is 14 residues. V dropped 5 bases and J dropped 8; count of bases not matched to a gene: 7. Per the germline V gene, CDR1 is MNHNY and CDR2 is SVGAGI (reference sequence). The CDR3 DNA reads as TGTGCCAGCAGTCAGACAGGGGTCGGCGAAAAACTGTTTTTT. Its protein is CASSQTGVGEKLFF.

This rearrangement joins TRBV6-5 to TRBJ2-1; D call uncertain. Germline V lookup: CDR1 MNHEY, CDR2 SVGAGI. The length of the CDR3 is 11 residues. With 8 bases removed from V and 8 bases from J, the gap between germline ends came to 10 bases. CDR3 loop: CASRVGYEQFF. As DNA, the CDR3 is TGTGCCAGCCGGGTGGGGTATGAGCAGTTCTTC.

This clone was detected once. The chain links TRBV19 to TRBJ2-4, with 13 bases identical to TRBD2. The ends lost 0 bases at V and 2 bases at J; junction bases unmatched: 4. CDR3 size: 18 residues. Looked up from germline, CDR1 is LNHDA and CDR2 is SQIVND (reference sequence). Here the CDR3 DNA reads TGTGCCAGTAGTATAGAAGGACTAGCGGGAGTTTCCAAAAACATTCAGTACTTC. It codes for CASSIEGLAGVSKNIQYF.

J is TRBJ1-1 and V is TRBV10-3; D may be TRBD1 (6 bases). This CDR3 is 15 amino acids long. Deletions cut 7 bases from V and 0 bases from J, with 15 bases between. CDR1 ENHRY and CDR2 SYGVKD come from the germline V gene. CDR3 sequence reads: CAITSSRQVNTEAFF. The CDR3 coding sequence is TGTGCCATCACCAGTTCGAGACAGGTGAACACTGAAGCTTTCTTT.

Details on this clone: Other DNA variants within this sample encode the same CDR3. The chain couples TRBV18 to TRBJ1-5, with D possibly matching TRBD1 (6 bases). This CDR3 contains 13 residues. CDR1 is KGHSH and CDR2 is LQKENI in the germline V gene. Trimming pared 2 bases from V and 4 bases from J, leaving 6 bases between. CDR3 sequence reads: CASSPTGNQPQHF. The DNA for the CDR3 is TGTGCCAGCTCACCAACAGGGAATCAGCCCCAGCATTTT.

The CDR3 region has the DNA TGTGCCATCAGTGAGTTGCGGGACGAGCAGTTCTTC. Its protein product is CAISELRDEQFF. The chain couples TRBV10-3 to TRBJ2-1; TRBD2 is a possible D gene (6 bases). The germline V gene has CDR1 ENHRY and CDR2 SYGVKD. Trimming removed 1 base from V and 10 bases from J, with 8 bases in between. The CDR3 spans 12 residues.

The chain is built from TRBV9 and TRBJ2-7; tentative D call: TRBD2 (5 bases). CDR3 length: 13 amino acids. The germline CDR1 and CDR2 sequences are SGDLS and YYNGEE. V lost 3 bases, J lost 7 bases, and 14 bases lay in between. DNA for the CDR3: TGTGCCAGCAGCGGAAACAGCGGAGTGGAGCAGTACTTC. It translates to CASSGNSGVEQYF.

V usage is TRBV6-5 and J usage is TRBJ2-3; maybe TRBD2 (6 bases). Trimming took 2 bases from V and 0 from J, leaving 12 bases between them. CDR3 size: 16 residues. Per germline, CDR1 MNHEY and CDR2 SVGAGI. The CDR3 region is CASSYDGGGSTDTQYF. The CDR3 bases are TGTGCCAGCAGTTACGACGGGGGAGGAAGCACAGATACGCAGTATTTT.

The chain has TRBV28 and TRBJ2-2, with 7 bases lining up with TRBD2. Germline V gives CDR1 MDHEN, CDR2 SYDVKM. CDR3 length: 17 residues. V gave up 0 bases and J gave up 3 bases; unmatched junction bases: 7. Here the CDR3 reads CASSLWAAGRDTGELFF. CDR3 nucleotide sequence: TGTGCCAGCAGTTTATGGGCAGCTGGGAGGGACACCGGGGAGCTGTTTTTT.

The rearrangement joins TRBV2 to TRBJ2-1, with D uncertain. From germline, CDR1 is SNHLY and CDR2 FYNNEI. V lost 8 bases and J lost 7, with 9 bases in between. The CDR3 consists of 11 residues. CDR3 loop: CASLRVNEQFF. The CDR3 DNA follows: TGTGCCAGCCTCCGGGTTAATGAGCAGTTCTTC.

CDR3 sequence: CASSLQGVVKNIQYF. The CDR3 DNA sequence: TGTGCCAGCAGTTTACAGGGGGTGGTCAAAAACATTCAGTACTTC. The chain joins TRBV28 to TRBJ2-4; 7 bases match TRBD1. V lost 2 bases and J lost 3; bases outside the gene matches: 4. The germline gives CDR1 MDHEN, CDR2 SYDVKM. The CDR3 is 15 residues long. Drawing the rest from reference TRBV28 and TRBJ2-4, the complete variable domain is DVKVTQSSRYLVKRTGEKVFLECVQDMDHENMFWYRQDPGLGLRLIYFSYDVKMKEKGDIPEGYSVSREKKERFSLILESASTNQTSMYLCASSLQGVVKNIQYFGAGTRLSVL.

CDR3 coding DNA: TGCGCCAGCAGCTCGGGGACTAGCGGGAGCCGCGAAAACATTCAGTACTTC. It specifies CASSSGTSGSRENIQYF. V is TRBV5-1 and J is TRBJ2-4, with 14 bases identical to TRBD2. The trim removed 3 bases at V and 5 bases at J, leaving 7 bases unmatched. Germline CDR1 reads SGHRS; CDR2 reads YFSETQ. The CDR3 extends over 17 amino acids.

This chain joins TRBV5-6 and TRBJ1-2; D gene ambiguous. The CDR3 consists of 14 residues. CDR1 and CDR2 (germline): SGHDT, YYEEEE. The V end lost 3 bases, the J end lost 7 bases, and 16 bases lay between the germline ends. The CDR3: CASSSDPRHGGYTF. CDR3 sequence (DNA): TGTGCCAGCAGCTCAGACCCTAGGCACGGTGGCTACACCTTC.

The chain carries TRBV30 and TRBJ2-1, with D perhaps TRBD1 (6 bases). V was trimmed by 8 bases and J by 8 bases, leaving 19 bases between them. Germline CDR1 is GTSNPN and CDR2 is SVGIG (reference sequence). The length of the CDR3 is 13 residues. DNA for the CDR3: TGTGCCGCACCGGGACATACTTCGGATGAGCAGTTCTTC. Residues: CAAPGHTSDEQFF.

The chain joins TRBV10-1 to TRBJ1-1; no clear D gene. The V gene's germline CDR1 is WNHNN and CDR2 SYGVQD (reference sequence). This CDR3 has 13 amino acids. Deletions cut 6 bases from V and 2 bases from J, with 10 bases between. The CDR3 DNA reads TGCGCCAGCAGGGCCGGGAGAAACACTGAAGCTTTCTTT. It codes for CASRAGRNTEAFF.

The chain has TRBV5-6 and TRBJ2-3; 9 bases fit TRBD2. The J segment lost 3 bases and the V segment lost 4 bases, leaving 3 bases of the junction unmatched. Germline lookup yields CDR1 SGHDT and CDR2 YYEEEE. This CDR3 is 14 amino acids long. The CDR3 here is CASSEAGGTDTQYF. The CDR3, as DNA: TGTGCCAGCAGCGAAGCGGGAGGTACAGATACGCAGTATTTT.

The chain recombines TRBV5-4 with TRBJ2-6; D gene unclear. CDR3 size: 14 residues. The germline V and J ends were trimmed by 5 bases and 4 bases, with 10 bases remaining between them. Germline V gives CDR1 SGHNT, CDR2 YYREEE (reference sequence). CDR3 in DNA: TGTGCCAGCAGTCCTTACGGGGGGGCCAACGTCCTGACTTTC. Protein sequence: CASSPYGGANVLTF.

With respect to this clone: This sample includes further DNA sequences coding for the same CDR3. This chain connects TRBV20-1 to TRBJ2-7; no reliable D call. CDR3 length equals 11 residues. V was cut by 1 base and J by 4 bases, with 5 bases left in between. Per the germline V gene, CDR1 is DFQATT and CDR2 is SNEGSKA (reference sequence). The CDR3 region has the DNA TGCAGTGCTAGAGGAGGATACGAGCAGTACTTC. Protein: CSARGGYEQYF.

The chain uses TRBV6-5 and TRBJ1-1; D not certain. Trimming removed 6 bases at V and 0 bases at J, with 8 bases between. Per germline, CDR1 MNHEY and CDR2 SVGAGI. The CDR3 consists of 13 residues. CDR3 region: CASSRRMNTEAFF. CDR3 DNA: TGTGCCAGCAGCCGAAGAATGAACACTGAAGCTTTCTTT.

The chain has TRBV2 and TRBJ1-1, with 8 bases matching TRBD1. The V and J ends lost 9 bases and 6 bases, in that order; junction bases with no gene match: 12. The CDR3 length is 14 residues. Germline assignment: CDR1 SNHLY and CDR2 FYNNEI. CDR3 amino acids: CASGQGGGSSEAFF. In DNA form, the CDR3 reads TGTGCCAGTGGACAGGGAGGCGGAAGTTCTGAAGCTTTCTTT.

This chain links TRBV5-6 with TRBJ2-4, with 10 bases lining up with TRBD2. V lost 0 bases, J lost 7 bases, and 4 bases stayed unmatched. This CDR3 has 15 residues. Germline V gene sequence: CDR1 SGHDT, CDR2 YYEEEE. The CDR3 loop is CASSLVRSGRNIQYF. The CDR3 coding sequence is TGTGCCAGCAGCTTGGTGCGTAGCGGGAGGAACATTCAGTACTTC.

This rearrangement joins TRBV5-1 to TRBJ1-4; D ambiguous. Germline CDR1 SGHRS, CDR2 YFSETQ. V lost 4 bases and J 0 bases, leaving 10 bases between the germline ends. The CDR3 runs 15 residues. The CDR3 region is CASSNSFPTNEKLFF. The CDR3 region has the DNA TGCGCCAGCAGCAACAGCTTTCCAACTAATGAAAAACTGTTTTTT. The entire variable domain, with the rest obtained from reference TRBV5-1 and TRBJ1-4, is as follows: KAGVTQTPRYLIKTRGQQVTLSCSPISGHRSVSWYQQTPGQGLQFLFEYFSETQRNKGNFPGRFSGRQFSNSRSEMNVSTLELGDSALYLCASSNSFPTNEKLFFGSGTQLSVL.